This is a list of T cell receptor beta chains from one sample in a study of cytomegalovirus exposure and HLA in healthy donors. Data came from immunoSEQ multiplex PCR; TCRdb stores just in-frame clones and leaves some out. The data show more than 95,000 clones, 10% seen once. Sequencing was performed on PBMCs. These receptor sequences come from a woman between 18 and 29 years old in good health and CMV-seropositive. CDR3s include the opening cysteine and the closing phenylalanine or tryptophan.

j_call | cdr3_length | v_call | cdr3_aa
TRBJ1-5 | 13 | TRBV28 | CASSLQGGQPQHF
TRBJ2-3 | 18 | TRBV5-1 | CASSPGGGSASWTDTQYF
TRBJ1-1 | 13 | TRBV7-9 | CASRAGGNTEAFF
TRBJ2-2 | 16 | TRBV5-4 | CASSHEQGPNTGELFF
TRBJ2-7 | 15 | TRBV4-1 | CASSQPGTTTYEQYF
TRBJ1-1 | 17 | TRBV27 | CASRNGIYRGGNTEAFF
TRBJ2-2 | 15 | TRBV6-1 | CASGAQRGNTGELFF
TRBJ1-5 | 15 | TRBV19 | CASSITQGWNQPQHF
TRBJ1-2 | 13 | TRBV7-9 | CASSLVTGDGYTF
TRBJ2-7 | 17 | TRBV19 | CASSISGRAQTPGEQYF
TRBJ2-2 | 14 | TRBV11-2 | CASSPGTNTGELFF
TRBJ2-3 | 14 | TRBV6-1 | CASSSGGRMNTQYF
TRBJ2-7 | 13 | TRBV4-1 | CASSQYSYYEQYF
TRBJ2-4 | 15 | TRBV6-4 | CASSPYSTGGDIQYF
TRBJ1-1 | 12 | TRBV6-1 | CATGRGNTEAFF
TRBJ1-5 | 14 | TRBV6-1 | CASSESGTAQPQHF
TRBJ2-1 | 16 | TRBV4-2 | CAGSQASGDYYNEQFF
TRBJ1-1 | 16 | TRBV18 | CASSPVLSGAGAEAFF
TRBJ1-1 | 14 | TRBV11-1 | CASSSRRVWTEAFF
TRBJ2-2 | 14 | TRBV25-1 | CASMTLAGPGELFF
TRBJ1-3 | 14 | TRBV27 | CASSATGSGNTIYF
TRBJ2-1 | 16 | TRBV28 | CASSSGLAGDDNEQFF
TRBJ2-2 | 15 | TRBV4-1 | CASSPGLPNTGELFF
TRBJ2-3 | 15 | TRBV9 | CASSVGDYWGDTQYF
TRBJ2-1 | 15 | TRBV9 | CASSVGLALYNEQFF
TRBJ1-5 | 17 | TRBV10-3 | CAISETPGVRSNQPQHF
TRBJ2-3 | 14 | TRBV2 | CASSLTSGTDTQYF
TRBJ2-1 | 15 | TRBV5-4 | CASSSGLVAYNEQFF
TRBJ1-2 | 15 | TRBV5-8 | CASSIIGTGAHGYTF
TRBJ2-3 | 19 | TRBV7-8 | CASSEQITSGRALTDTQYF
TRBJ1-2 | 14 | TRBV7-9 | CASSLGTTFYGYTF
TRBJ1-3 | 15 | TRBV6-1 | CASTPTDIVGNTIYF
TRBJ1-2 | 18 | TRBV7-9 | CASSLSGEGWERLYGYTF
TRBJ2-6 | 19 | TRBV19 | CASSDRRGRWSSGANVLTF
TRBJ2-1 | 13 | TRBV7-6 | CASSLRDYNEQFF
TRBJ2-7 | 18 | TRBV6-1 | CASSEAGIFGTGGGGQYF
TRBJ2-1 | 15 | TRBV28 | CASSPDRGRINEQFF
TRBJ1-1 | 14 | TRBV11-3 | CASSLGTVNTEAFF
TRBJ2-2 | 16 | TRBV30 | CAWSLGLAGAAGELFF
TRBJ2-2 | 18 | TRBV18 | CASSPPLGQGSVTGELFF
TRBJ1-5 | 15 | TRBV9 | CASSVGSGANQPQHF
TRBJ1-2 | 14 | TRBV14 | CASSQAGEGDGYTF
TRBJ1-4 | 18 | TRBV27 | CASSPRAGIGHDNEKLFF
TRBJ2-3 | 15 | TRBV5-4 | CASSLGSSSPDTQYF
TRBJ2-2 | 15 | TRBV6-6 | CASSPGRAWAGELFF
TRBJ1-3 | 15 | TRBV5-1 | CASRSDLSSGNTIYF
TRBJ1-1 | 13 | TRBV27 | CASRPRLNTEAFF
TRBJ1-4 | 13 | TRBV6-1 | CASMGGRGEKLFF
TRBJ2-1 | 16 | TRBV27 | CASSTPVVGTYNEQFF
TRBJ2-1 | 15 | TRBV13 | CATLVRGGFDNEQFF
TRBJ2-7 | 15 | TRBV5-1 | CASSLGTTHTYEQYF
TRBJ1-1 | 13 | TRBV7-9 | CATEGQMNTEAFF
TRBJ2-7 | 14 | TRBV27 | CASSPDRGEDEQYF
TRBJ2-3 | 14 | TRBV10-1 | CASSPGQAPFTQYF
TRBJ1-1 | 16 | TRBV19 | CASSKRPQGVRTEAFF